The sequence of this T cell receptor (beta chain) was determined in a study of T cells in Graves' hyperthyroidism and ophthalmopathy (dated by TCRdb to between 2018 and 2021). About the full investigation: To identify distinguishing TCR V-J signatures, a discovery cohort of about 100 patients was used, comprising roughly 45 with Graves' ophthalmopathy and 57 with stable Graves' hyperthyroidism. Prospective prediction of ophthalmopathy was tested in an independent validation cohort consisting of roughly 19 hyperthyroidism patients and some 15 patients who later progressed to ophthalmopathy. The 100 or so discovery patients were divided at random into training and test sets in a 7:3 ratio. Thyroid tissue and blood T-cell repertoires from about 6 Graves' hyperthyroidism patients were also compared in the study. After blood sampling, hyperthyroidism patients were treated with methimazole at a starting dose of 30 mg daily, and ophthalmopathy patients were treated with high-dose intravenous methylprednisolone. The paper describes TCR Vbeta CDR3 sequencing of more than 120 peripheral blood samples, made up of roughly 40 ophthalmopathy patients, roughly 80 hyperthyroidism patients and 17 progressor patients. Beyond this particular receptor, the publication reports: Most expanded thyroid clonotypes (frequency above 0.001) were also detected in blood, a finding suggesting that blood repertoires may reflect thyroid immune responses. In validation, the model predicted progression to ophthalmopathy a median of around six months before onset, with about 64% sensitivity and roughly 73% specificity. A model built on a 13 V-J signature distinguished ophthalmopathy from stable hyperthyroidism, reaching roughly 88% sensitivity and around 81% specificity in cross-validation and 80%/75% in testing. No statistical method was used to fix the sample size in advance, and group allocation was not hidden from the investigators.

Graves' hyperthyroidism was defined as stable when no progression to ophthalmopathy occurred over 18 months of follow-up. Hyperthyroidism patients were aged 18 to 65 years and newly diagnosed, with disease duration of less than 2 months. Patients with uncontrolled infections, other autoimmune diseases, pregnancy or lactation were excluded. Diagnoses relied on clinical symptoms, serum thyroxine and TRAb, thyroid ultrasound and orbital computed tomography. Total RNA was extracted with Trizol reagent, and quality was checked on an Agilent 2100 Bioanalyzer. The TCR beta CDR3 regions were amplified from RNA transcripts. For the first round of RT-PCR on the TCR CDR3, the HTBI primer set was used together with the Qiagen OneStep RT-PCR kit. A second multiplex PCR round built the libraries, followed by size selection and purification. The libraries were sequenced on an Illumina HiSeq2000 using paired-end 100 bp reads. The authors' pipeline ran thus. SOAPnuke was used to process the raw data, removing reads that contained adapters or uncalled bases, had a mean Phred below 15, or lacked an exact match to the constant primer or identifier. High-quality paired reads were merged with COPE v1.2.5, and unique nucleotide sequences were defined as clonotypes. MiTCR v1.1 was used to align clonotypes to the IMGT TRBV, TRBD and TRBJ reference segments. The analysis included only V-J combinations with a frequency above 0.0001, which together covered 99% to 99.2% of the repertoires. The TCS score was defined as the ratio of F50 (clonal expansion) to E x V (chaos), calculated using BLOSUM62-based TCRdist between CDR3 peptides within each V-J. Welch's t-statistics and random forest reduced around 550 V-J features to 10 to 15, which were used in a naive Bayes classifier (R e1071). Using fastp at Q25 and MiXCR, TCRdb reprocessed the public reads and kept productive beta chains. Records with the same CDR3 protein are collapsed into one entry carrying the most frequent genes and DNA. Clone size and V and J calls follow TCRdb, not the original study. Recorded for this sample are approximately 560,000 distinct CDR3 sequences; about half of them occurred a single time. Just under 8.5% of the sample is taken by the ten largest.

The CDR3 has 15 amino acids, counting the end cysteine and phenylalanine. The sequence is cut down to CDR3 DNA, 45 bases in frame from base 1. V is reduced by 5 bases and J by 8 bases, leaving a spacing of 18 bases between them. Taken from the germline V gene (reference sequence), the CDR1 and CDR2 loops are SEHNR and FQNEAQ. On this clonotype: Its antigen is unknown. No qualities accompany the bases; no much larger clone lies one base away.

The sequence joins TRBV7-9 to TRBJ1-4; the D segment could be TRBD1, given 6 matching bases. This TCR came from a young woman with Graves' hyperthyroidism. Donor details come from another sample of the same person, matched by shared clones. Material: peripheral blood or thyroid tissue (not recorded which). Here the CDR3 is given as CASSQTGGAIEKLFF. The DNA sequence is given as TGTGCCAGCAGCCAAACCGGGGGCGCGATCGAAAAACTGTTTTTT.